The clone carrying this T cell receptor (beta chain) has just one count. Its antigen is undetermined. This entry belongs to a study of B cell selection in AIRE deficiency. Germline CDR1 MDHEN, CDR2 SYDVKM. V shed 2 bases and J 1 base; nucleotides not matched to a gene: 8. The CDR3 is 17 residues long. Findings and limits, study-wide: Patient Tconv and Treg cells showed healthy-like TCRBV usage, CDR3 length, diversity. Shared Treg sequences had shorter CDR3s, biased toward rearrangements with few non-templated insertions.

CD4+CD127+ cells were sorted as the conventional CD4 T cells. Clones were sequenced by immunoSEQ multiplex PCR, and TCRdb holds only the in-frame ones, with some missing. The profile shows 20,000 to 30,000 clones, around 97% of them singletons. The sequence was obtained from a human donor with AIRE deficiency. The chain is built from TRBV28 and TRBJ1-1; 9 bases fit TRBD1. Sequenced input: conventional CD4+ T cells sorted from PBMCs. CDR3 in amino acids: CASSLPGQGLANTEAFF. In DNA form, the CDR3 reads TGTGCCAGCAGTTTACCGGGACAGGGCCTTGCGAACACTGAAGCTTTCTTT.